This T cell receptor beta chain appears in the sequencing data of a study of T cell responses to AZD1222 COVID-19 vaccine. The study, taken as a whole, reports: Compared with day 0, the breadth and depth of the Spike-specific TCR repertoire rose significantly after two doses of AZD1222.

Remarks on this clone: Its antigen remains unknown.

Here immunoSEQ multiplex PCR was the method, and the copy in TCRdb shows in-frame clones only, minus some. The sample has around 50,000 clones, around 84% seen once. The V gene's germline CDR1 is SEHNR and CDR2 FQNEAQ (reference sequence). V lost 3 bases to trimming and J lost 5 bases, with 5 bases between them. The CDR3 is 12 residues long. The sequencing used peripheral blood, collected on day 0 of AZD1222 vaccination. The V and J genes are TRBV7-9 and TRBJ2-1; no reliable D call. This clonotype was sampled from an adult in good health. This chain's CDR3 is CASSFGNNEQFF. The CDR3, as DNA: TGTGCCAGCAGCTTTGGGAACAATGAGCAGTTCTTC.